This note documents a single T cell receptor beta chain sequence. Trimming pared 0 bases from V and 4 bases from J, leaving 13 bases between. Germline CDR1 reads SGHRS; CDR2 reads YFSETQ. The CDR3 is 15 amino acids. Clones were sequenced by immunoSEQ multiplex PCR, and TCRdb holds only the in-frame ones, with some missing. The data show about 160,000 clones, 70% to 85% seen once. This sample is part of a study of blood T cell repertoires in COVID-19. Looking at the study overall: Both acute and convalescent COVID-19 samples were obtained from the United States, Italy and Spain. The analysed material was cDNA or gDNA that came from T cells, B-cell-depleted T cells, or PBMCs.

The sequence was collected from a woman older than 75 with acute or convalescent COVID-19. The genes are TRBV5-1 and TRBJ1-2; D is unclear. The sequenced sample was peripheral blood. CDR3 nucleotides: TGCGCCAGCAGCTTGGAGTCGGGGAACCTCTATGGCTACACCTTC. Its protein product is CASSLESGNLYGYTF.